The T cell receptor beta chain described here comes from a study of T cells in Graves' hyperthyroidism and ophthalmopathy (dated by TCRdb to about 2019). Regarding the study in general: Peripheral blood was collected at initial diagnosis, before any treatment. The 95 to 100 discovery patients were randomly split 7:3 into training and test sets. Whether ophthalmopathy could be predicted prospectively was tested in an independent validation cohort made up of under 20 hyperthyroidism patients plus 17 patients who later progressed to ophthalmopathy. The paper reports TCR Vbeta CDR3 sequencing of roughly 140 peripheral blood samples: under 45 ophthalmopathy, fewer than 80 hyperthyroidism and 17 progressor patients. After blood sampling, hyperthyroidism patients were treated with methimazole at a starting dose of 30 mg daily, and ophthalmopathy patients were treated with high-dose intravenous methylprednisolone. To identify distinguishing TCR V-J signatures, a discovery cohort of some 100 patients was used, comprising some 45 with Graves' ophthalmopathy and 57 with stable Graves' hyperthyroidism. The study also compared thyroid tissue and blood T-cell repertoires from 5 to 7 Graves' hyperthyroidism patients. What the research found in general, with its limitations: Most expanded thyroid clonotypes (frequency above 0.001) were also detected in blood, suggesting blood repertoires may reflect thyroid immune responses. A model built on a 13 V-J signature distinguished ophthalmopathy from stable hyperthyroidism, reaching about 89% sensitivity and around 81% specificity in cross-validation and 80%/75% in testing. In validation, the model predicted progression to ophthalmopathy with about 71% sensitivity and approximately 74% specificity, a median of 6.5 months before onset. No statistical method was used to set the sample size in advance, and investigators knew the group allocation.

The CDR1 and CDR2 encoded by the germline V gene are MGHRA and YSYEKL. The CDR3 covers 13 residues, taking in both the cysteine and the phenylalanine. The sequence is cut down to CDR3 DNA, 39 bases in frame from base 1. V is shortened by 4 bases, J by 7 bases, and the region joining them spans 10 bases. TCR beta CDR3 regions were amplified from RNA transcripts. For the first round of RT-PCR on the TCR CDR3, the HTBI primer set was used together with the Qiagen OneStep RT-PCR kit. The libraries were constructed in a second round of multiplex PCR and then size-selected and purified. Sequencing of the libraries was done on an Illumina HiSeq2000 using paired-end 100 bp reads. As for the original processing: SOAPnuke was used to process the raw data, throwing out any read that contained adapters or uncalled bases, had a mean Phred below 15, or lacked an exact constant-primer or identifier match. High-quality paired reads were merged with COPE v1.2.5, and unique nucleotide sequences were defined as clonotypes. Clonotypes were aligned to IMGT TRBV, TRBD and TRBJ reference segments using MiTCR v1.1. The analysis was restricted to V-J combinations with a frequency above 0.0001, which together covered just over 98% of the repertoires. A TCS score was defined as the ratio between F50 (clonal expansion) and ExV (chaos), using BLOSUM62-based TCRdist between CDR3 peptides within each V-J. Welch's t-statistics and random forest reduced around 520 V-J features to 13, which were used in a naive Bayes classifier (R e1071). Through fastp at Q25 and MiXCR, TCRdb rebuilt clones from the public reads, retaining in-frame beta chains. Records with the same CDR3 protein are collapsed into one entry carrying the most frequent genes and DNA. These V and J calls are TCRdb output, not the study's own analysis. Recorded for this sample are roughly 570,000 distinct CDR3 sequences; around a sixth of them occurred a single time. The ten largest clones add up to 7.3% of the sample.

This clonotype turned up a few times. Its antigen is still unknown. The record has no base qualities; no much larger clone is one base away. Stable Graves' hyperthyroidism was defined as the absence of progression to ophthalmopathy over 18 months of follow-up. Hyperthyroidism patients were aged 18 to 65 years and newly diagnosed, with disease duration of less than 2 months. The study excluded patients with uncontrolled infections, other autoimmune diseases, pregnancy or lactation. Diagnoses were based on clinical symptoms, serum thyroxine and TRAb, thyroid ultrasound and orbital computed tomography. PBMCs were separated from roughly 10 ml of fresh peripheral blood using Ficoll-Paque density gradient centrifugation. Total RNA was extracted with Trizol reagent, and quality was checked on an Agilent 2100 Bioanalyzer.

The clonotype was recovered from a woman aged 25 to 39 with Graves' hyperthyroidism. Sequenced: blood. In this chain, TRBV4-1 is recombined with TRBJ1-4; no D gene call is confident. The DNA is as follows: TGCGCCAGCAGCCGTTTCCTGGGTGAAAAACTGTTTTTT. It encodes CASSRFLGEKLFF.